This T cell receptor beta chain was captured in a study of T cell responses to AZD1222 COVID-19 vaccine. Study-level results: At study baseline, merely over 5 AZD1222 recipients were seropositive. Spike was spanned by vaccine-associated CD4 TCRs, with dominance at 160-218 and 743-854. Clonal diversity may have been underestimated in mostly white British donors. In the spike-specific TCR repertoire, nearly half reportedly target unmutated variant regions.

CDR1 is LNHDA, CDR2 SQIVND, per germline (reference sequence). The CDR3 consists of 13 residues. The junction had 0 bases not matched to a gene; V was cut back by 6 bases and J by 4 bases. Sequencing was performed with immunoSEQ multiplex PCR; in TCRdb, only in-frame clones are kept and a portion is missing. Counted here are some 96,000 clones, around 89% occurring once; the ten biggest clones make up 1.8%. A note on this clone: Its antigen is not known.

The TCR originated in an adult in good health. V usage is TRBV19 and J usage is TRBJ1-5; 10 bases fit TRBD1. The material sequenced was peripheral blood, taken on day 0 of AZD1222 vaccination. The DNA for the CDR3 is TGTGCCAGTAGGGGACAGGGGAATCAGCCCCAGCATTTT. Encoded protein: CASRGQGNQPQHF.